This is a list of T cell receptor beta chains from one sample in a study of control samples from healthy donors and cancer patients. Assay: immunoSEQ multiplex PCR; the TCRdb copy retains only in-frame clones and omits some. The sample table includes about 200,000 clones. Sequencing input: blood. These receptors were taken from a woman aged 25 to 45 in good health. The CDR3 runs from the conserved cysteine through the conserved F or W. D genes are given only for firm matches.

j_call,v_call,d_call,cdr3_nt,cdr3_aa
TRBJ1-6,TRBV27,TRBD1,TGTGCCAGCAGTTCCATTCAGACAGGGTACTCACCCCTCCACTTT,CASSSIQTGYSPLHF
TRBJ2-3,TRBV7-2,NA,TGTGCCAGCAGCTTGGCCACAGCCACAGATACGCAGTATTTT,CASSLATATDTQYF
TRBJ2-1,TRBV7-2,TRBD2,TGTGCCAGCAGCCAGACTAGCGGGGGGTACAATGAGCAGTTCTTC,CASSQTSGGYNEQFF
TRBJ1-5,TRBV10-3,TRBD1,TGTGCCATCAGTACGGACAGGGTCCATAGCAATCAGCCCCAGCATTTT,CAISTDRVHSNQPQHF
TRBJ1-6,TRBV18,TRBD1,TGTGCCAGCTCACCACTGGACAGGGGGAATTCACCCCTCCACTTT,CASSPLDRGNSPLHF
TRBJ1-2,TRBV28,NA,TGTGCCAGCAGGTACCCCAAGTTGCAGGGTGGCTACACCTTC,CASRYPKLQGGYTF
TRBJ2-1,TRBV28,TRBD2,TGTGCCAGCAGTTTAGCCAGGCTAGCGGACAACAATGAGCAGTTCTTC,CASSLARLADNNEQFF
TRBJ1-6,TRBV5-1,NA,TGCGCCAGCAGCTTGGTGGGGAACAATTCACCCCTCCACTTT,CASSLVGNNSPLHF
TRBJ1-4,TRBV6-5,TRBD1,TGTGCCAGCAGTTCCGACAGGGGGAATGAAAAACTGTTTTTT,CASSSDRGNEKLFF
TRBJ1-5,TRBV11-2,TRBD1,TGTGCCAGCAGCGCAGCCGGGACAGCGGATCAGCCCCAGCATTTT,CASSAAGTADQPQHF
TRBJ2-3,TRBV5-1,TRBD2,TGCGCCAGCAGCCCTTTAGCGGGGGGTAACACAGATACGCAGTATTTT,CASSPLAGGNTDTQYF
TRBJ2-2,TRBV10-2,NA,TGCGCCAGCACTACGACAGGGAACACCGGGGAGCTGTTTTTT,CASTTTGNTGELFF
TRBJ1-2,TRBV5-1,NA,TGCGCCAGCAGCTTGGGGGGCAGGGGAGATGGCTACACCTTC,CASSLGGRGDGYTF
TRBJ1-6,TRBV4-1,NA,TGCGCCAGCAGCCAGGGGGTGGTAAGGAATTCACCCCTCCACTTT,CASSQGVVRNSPLHF
TRBJ1-1,TRBV7-2,NA,TGTGCCAGCAGTTACAACCCTGAAGCTTTCTTT,CASSYNPEAFF
TRBJ2-1,TRBV18,NA,TGTGCCAGCTCACCGAACGGACGATCCTACAATGAGCAGTTCTTC,CASSPNGRSYNEQFF
TRBJ1-6,TRBV4-3,NA,TGCGCCAGCAGCCACAGGTTGAATTCACCCCTCCACTTT,CASSHRLNSPLHF
TRBJ1-6,TRBV2,NA,TGTGCCAGCGAAGCGGGCCGGAGCTCCTATAATTCACCCCTCCACTTT,CASEAGRSSYNSPLHF
TRBJ1-5,TRBV5-6,NA,TGTGCCAGCAGCCCGGGCCCCGGGGCGCGACAGCCCCAGCATTTT,CASSPGPGARQPQHF
TRBJ2-3,TRBV10-3,NA,TGTGCCATCAGTGAGTCGACTGTACGAACAGATACGCAGTATTTT,CAISESTVRTDTQYF
TRBJ1-5,TRBV2,NA,TGTGCCAGCAGTGATGGAAGGGGGAATCAGCCCCAGCATTTT,CASSDGRGNQPQHF
TRBJ2-5,TRBV5-1,TRBD2,TGCGCCAGCAGCTTGGCTGCTAGCGGGGGGGCAGAAATCGAGACCCAGTACTTC,CASSLAASGGAEIETQYF
TRBJ1-2,TRBV6-5,NA,TGTGCCAGCAGTTATGGGGGGGCGAGTGGCTACACCTTC,CASSYGGASGYTF
TRBJ1-1,TRBV2,TRBD1,TGTGCCAGCGGGACAGGGGGCACTGAAGCTTTCTTT,CASGTGGTEAFF
TRBJ2-5,TRBV9,NA,TGTGCCAGCAGCGCCCAATGGGGCATCGAGACCCAGTACTTC,CASSAQWGIETQYF
TRBJ1-3,TRBV2,NA,TGTGCCAGCAGTGCGATCAGGGGAAACACCATATATTTT,CASSAIRGNTIYF
TRBJ1-6,TRBV5-4,TRBD1,TGTGCCAGCAGCTTCAGAGGGGGCCTTAATTCACCCCTCCACTTT,CASSFRGGLNSPLHF
TRBJ2-4,TRBV28,NA,TGTGCCAGCAGTTCCCAGGGGTCGTTTCAGTACTTC,CASSSQGSFQYF
TRBJ1-4,TRBV4-1,TRBD1,TGCGCCAGCAGCCAAGATCGACAGGGGGTTAGTGAAAAACTGTTTTTT,CASSQDRQGVSEKLFF
TRBJ1-5,TRBV7-2,NA,TGTGCCAGCAGCGGAGTGACAGCCAGCAATCAGCCCCAGCATTTT,CASSGVTASNQPQHF
TRBJ2-3,TRBV5-6,TRBD1,TGTGCCAGCAGCTTGGGCCCTCAAACAGGGGGCTCAACAGATACGCAGTATTTT,CASSLGPQTGGSTDTQYF
TRBJ2-2,TRBV4-1,NA,TGCGCCAGTCGGATCTCCGCGAACACCGGGGAGCTGTTTTTT,CASRISANTGELFF
TRBJ2-7,TRBV6-5,NA,TGTGCCAGCAGCCCGTCGAGAGACTCCTACGAGCAGTACTTC,CASSPSRDSYEQYF
TRBJ1-6,TRBV28,NA,TGTGCCAGCAGTGTTCTGGACACAAATAATTCACCCCTCCACTTT,CASSVLDTNNSPLHF
TRBJ2-1,TRBV9,TRBD1,TGTGCCAGCAGCGCCACAGCGGACAGGGCGCAGTTCTTC,CASSATADRAQFF
TRBJ2-5,TRBV6-1,NA,TGTGCCAGCAGTGAACTTGGCTCCTGGGAGACCCAGTACTTC,CASSELGSWETQYF
TRBJ1-6,TRBV7-8,TRBD1,TGTGCCAGCAGAGACAGGGGATATAATTCACCCCTCCACTTT,CASRDRGYNSPLHF
TRBJ1-4,TRBV4-1,TRBD1,TGCGCCAGCAGCCAAGGCAGGGGGGGGGAAAAACTGTTTTTT,CASSQGRGGEKLFF
TRBJ2-1,TRBV6-2/TRBV6-3,NA,TGTGCCAGCAGTTACCCTCTGAGGGGGGGGGCTCCTGATGAGCAGTTCTTC,CASSYPLRGGAPDEQFF
TRBJ1-5,TRBV7-6,TRBD1,TGTGCCAGCAGCTCAACAGGGGTCAGTCAGCCCCAGCATTTT,CASSSTGVSQPQHF
TRBJ2-6,TRBV5-6,NA,TGTGCCAGCAGCCCCCCGGGTGGATCTGGGGCCAACGTCCTGACTTTC,CASSPPGGSGANVLTF
TRBJ2-5,TRBV7-2,NA,TGTGCCAGCAGCTTCGGGGCCCAAGAGACCCAGTACTTC,CASSFGAQETQYF
TRBJ2-1,TRBV27,NA,TGTGCCAGCAGTTTATACGGCGAGCTAGCCTATGAGCAGTTCTTC,CASSLYGELAYEQFF
TRBJ2-3,TRBV11-2,NA,TGTGCCAGCAGCTACGGGGGTTCAACAGATACGCAGTATTTT,CASSYGGSTDTQYF
TRBJ2-1,TRBV19,TRBD2,TGTGCCAGTAGCCAATCGGGACTAGCGGGGGGGCCGAATGAGCAGTTCTTC,CASSQSGLAGGPNEQFF
TRBJ2-1,TRBV5-1,NA,TGCGCCAGCAGCTTGATCCCGGGGAGCTCCTACAATGAGCAGTTCTTC,CASSLIPGSSYNEQFF
TRBJ1-2,TRBV28,TRBD1,TGTGCCAGCAGTATCAGGACAGGGGGAGTCTATGGCTACACCTTC,CASSIRTGGVYGYTF
TRBJ2-7,TRBV7-6,NA,TGTGCCAGCAGCTCGGAACACTACGAGCAGTACTTC,CASSSEHYEQYF
TRBJ1-2,TRBV5-4,NA,TGTGCCAGCAGCTTGGCGGGGGAGTCTGGCTACACCTTC,CASSLAGESGYTF
TRBJ1-1,TRBV27,NA,TGTGCCAGCAGTTTATCACGGGGGAAGAACACTGAAGCTTTCTTT,CASSLSRGKNTEAFF
TRBJ1-1,TRBV14,NA,TGTGCCAGCAGCCATGAGGAAGTGGGGAACACTGAAGCTTTCTTT,CASSHEEVGNTEAFF
TRBJ1-1,TRBV2,NA,TGTGCCAGCAGGGCCCGGGGACGGGGAGGAAACACTGAAGCTTTCTTT,CASRARGRGGNTEAFF
TRBJ2-5,TRBV6-5,NA,TGTGCCAGCAGTATAAGGACAGCCCAAGAGACCCAGTACTTC,CASSIRTAQETQYF
TRBJ2-7,TRBV6-5,TRBD1,TGTGCCAGCAGTTACTCCAGGACAGGCGACATCTACGAGCAGTACTTC,CASSYSRTGDIYEQYF
TRBJ1-3,TRBV5-1,NA,TGCGCCAGCAGCTTGGGTCCTGTATCAGCGTCCTCTGGAAACACCATATATTTT,CASSLGPVSASSGNTIYF
TRBJ1-1,TRBV5-1,NA,TGCGCCAGCAGCTTGTGGGCAGGGTTGGTAGTATCTAACACTGAAGCTTTCTTT,CASSLWAGLVVSNTEAFF
TRBJ2-1,TRBV5-1,TRBD2,TGCGCCAGCAGCCCCGGGACTAGCGGGCGGATTTACAATGAGCAGTTCTTC,CASSPGTSGRIYNEQFF